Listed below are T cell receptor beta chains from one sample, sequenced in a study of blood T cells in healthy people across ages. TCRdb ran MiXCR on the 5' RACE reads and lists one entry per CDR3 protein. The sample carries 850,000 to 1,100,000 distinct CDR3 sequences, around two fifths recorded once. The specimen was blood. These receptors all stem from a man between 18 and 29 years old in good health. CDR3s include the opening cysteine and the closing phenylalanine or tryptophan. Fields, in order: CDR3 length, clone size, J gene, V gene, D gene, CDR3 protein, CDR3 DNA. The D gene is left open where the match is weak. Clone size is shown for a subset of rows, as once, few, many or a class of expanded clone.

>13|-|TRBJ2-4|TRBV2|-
CASSEDRDNEQYF
TGTGCCAGCAGTGAAGACAGGGACAATGAGCAGTACTTC
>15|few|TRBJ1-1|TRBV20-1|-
CSARDIGVGDTEAFF
TGCAGTGCTAGAGATATAGGGGTTGGCGACACTGAAGCTTTCTTT
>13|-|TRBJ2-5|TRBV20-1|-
CSARDSVRETQYF
TGCAGTGCTCGAGACAGTGTTCGGGAGACCCAGTACTTC
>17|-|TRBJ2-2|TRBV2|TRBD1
CASSFTGTGVSTGELFF
TGTGCCAGCAGTTTTACCGGGACAGGGGTATCAACCGGGGAGCTGTTTTTT
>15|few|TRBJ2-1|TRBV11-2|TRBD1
CASSLSGQGVNEQFF
TGTGCCAGCAGCTTATCGGGACAGGGGGTCAATGAGCAGTTCTTC
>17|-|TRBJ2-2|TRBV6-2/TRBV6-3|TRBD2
CASSQTSGGMYTGELFF
TGTGCCAGCAGTCAGACTAGCGGGGGGATGTACACCGGGGAGCTGTTTTTT
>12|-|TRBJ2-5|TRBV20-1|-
CSAATAFGEQYF
TGCAGTGCGGCGACAGCCTTTGGTGAGCAGTACTTC
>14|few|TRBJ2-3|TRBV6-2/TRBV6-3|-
CASNKRGTADTQYF
TGTGCCAGCAACAAAAGGGGGACGGCAGATACGCAGTATTTT
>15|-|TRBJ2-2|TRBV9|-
CASSATTGTAGELFF
TGTGCCAGCAGCGCCACTACCGGGACTGCCGGGGAGCTGTTTTTT
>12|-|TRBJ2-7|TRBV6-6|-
CASRGSLYEQYF
TGTGCCAGCAGGGGGAGTCTTTACGAGCAGTACTTC
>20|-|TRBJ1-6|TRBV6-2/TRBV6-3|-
CASMALGTHSVRSYNSPLHF
TGTGCCAGCATGGCGCTGGGAACCCACAGCGTCCGCTCCTATAATTCACCCCTCCACTTT
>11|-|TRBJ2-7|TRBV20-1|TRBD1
CSVDRGYEQYF
TGCAGTGTCGACAGGGGCTACGAGCAGTACTTC
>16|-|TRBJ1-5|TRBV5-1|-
CASSLGARTGDQPQHF
TGCGCCAGCAGCTTAGGCGCTCGTACGGGGGATCAGCCCCAGCATTTT
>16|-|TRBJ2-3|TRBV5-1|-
CASSPWGQLVADTQYF
TGCGCCAGCAGCCCATGGGGCCAACTGGTAGCAGATACGCAGTATTTT
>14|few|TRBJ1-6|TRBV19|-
CASSEDASNSPLHF
TGTGCCAGTAGCGAGGACGCATCTAATTCACCCCTCCACTTT
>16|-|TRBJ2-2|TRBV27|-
CASSSRQVANTGELFF
TGTGCCAGCAGTTCTCGGCAGGTTGCTAACACCGGGGAGCTGTTTTTT
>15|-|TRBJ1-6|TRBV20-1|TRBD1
CSASGGGPYNSPLHF
TGCAGTGCTTCAGGGGGGGGACCCTATAATTCACCCCTCCACTTT
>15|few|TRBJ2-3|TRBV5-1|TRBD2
CASSSERGSTDTQYF
TGCGCCAGCTCCTCAGAGCGGGGGAGCACAGATACGCAGTATTTT
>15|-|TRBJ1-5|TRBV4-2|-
CASSQGAGSNQPQHF
TGTGCCAGCAGCCAGGGGGCAGGGAGCAATCAGCCCCAGCATTTT
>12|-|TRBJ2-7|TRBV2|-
CASSEYSHEQYF
TGTGCCAGCAGTGAATACAGTCACGAGCAGTACTTC
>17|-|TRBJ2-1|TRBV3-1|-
CASSQVDVGGPKETQFF
TGTGCCAGCAGCCAAGTAGATGTCGGGGGTCCTAAAGAGACCCAGTTCTTC
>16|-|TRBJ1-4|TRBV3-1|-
CASSQEPAATNEKLFF
TGTGCCAGCAGCCAAGAACCGGCAGCAACTAATGAAAAACTGTTTTTT
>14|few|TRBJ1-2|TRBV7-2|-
CASSSLDKNYGYTF
TGTGCCAGCAGCTCCCTCGACAAGAACTATGGCTACACCTTC
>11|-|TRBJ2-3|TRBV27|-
CASSFGNTQYF
TGTGCCAGCAGTTTTGGGAATACGCAGTATTTT
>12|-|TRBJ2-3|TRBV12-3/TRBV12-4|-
CASASFTATQYF
TGTGCCAGCGCCAGCTTTACAGCTACGCAGTATTTT
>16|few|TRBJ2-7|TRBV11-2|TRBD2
CASSSGSGGVSYEQYF
TGTGCCAGCAGCTCGGGGTCGGGGGGAGTCTCCTACGAGCAGTACTTC
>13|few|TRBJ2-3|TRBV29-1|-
CSVARASTDTQYF
TGCAGCGTTGCCAGGGCTAGCACAGATACGCAGTATTTT
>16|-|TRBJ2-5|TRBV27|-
CASSFGRGAKQETQYF
TGTGCCAGCAGTTTTGGGCGTGGGGCGAAACAAGAGACCCAGTACTTC
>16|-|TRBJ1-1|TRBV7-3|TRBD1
CASSLKPTGANTEAFF
TGTGCCAGCAGCTTAAAGCCTACAGGGGCGAACACTGAAGCTTTCTTT